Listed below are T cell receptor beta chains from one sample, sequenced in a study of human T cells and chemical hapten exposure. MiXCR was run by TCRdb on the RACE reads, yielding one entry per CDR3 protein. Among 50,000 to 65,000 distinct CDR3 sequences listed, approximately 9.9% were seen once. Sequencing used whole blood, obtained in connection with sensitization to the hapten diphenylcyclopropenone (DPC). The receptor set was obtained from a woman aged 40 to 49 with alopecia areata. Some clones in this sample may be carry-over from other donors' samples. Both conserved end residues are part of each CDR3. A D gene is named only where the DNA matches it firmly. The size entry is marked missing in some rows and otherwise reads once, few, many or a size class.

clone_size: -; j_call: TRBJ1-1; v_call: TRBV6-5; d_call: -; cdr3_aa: CASRIGYWENTEAFF
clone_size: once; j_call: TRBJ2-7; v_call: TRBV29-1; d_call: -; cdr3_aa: CSVRDGTYEQYF
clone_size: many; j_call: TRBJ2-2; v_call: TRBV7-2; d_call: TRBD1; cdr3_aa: CASSLPTGMNTGELFF
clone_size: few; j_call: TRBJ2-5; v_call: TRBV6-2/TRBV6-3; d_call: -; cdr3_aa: CASSTSLTETQYF
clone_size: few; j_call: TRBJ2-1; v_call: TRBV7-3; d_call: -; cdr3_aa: CASSPSREFTGNEQFF
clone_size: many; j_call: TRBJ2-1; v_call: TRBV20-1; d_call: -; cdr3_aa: CSAAHREHEQFF
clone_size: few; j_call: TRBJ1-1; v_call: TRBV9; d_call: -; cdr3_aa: CASSVVGSLNTEAFF
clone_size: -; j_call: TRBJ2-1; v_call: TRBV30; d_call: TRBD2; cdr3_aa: CAWSGTSGYNEQFF
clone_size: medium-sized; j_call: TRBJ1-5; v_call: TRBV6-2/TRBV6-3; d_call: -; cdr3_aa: CASSIGPEGNQPQHF
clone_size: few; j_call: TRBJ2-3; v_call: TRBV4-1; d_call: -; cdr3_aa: CASSQDHLGDTQYF
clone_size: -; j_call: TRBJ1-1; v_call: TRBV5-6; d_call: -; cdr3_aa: CASSLPTGIYAEAFF
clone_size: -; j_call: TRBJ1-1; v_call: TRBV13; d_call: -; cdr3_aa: CASSLVMEAFF
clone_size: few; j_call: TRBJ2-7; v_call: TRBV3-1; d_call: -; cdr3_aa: CASSPRRGYEQYF
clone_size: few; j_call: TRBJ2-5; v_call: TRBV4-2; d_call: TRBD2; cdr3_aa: CASSQSGPAGGVETQYF
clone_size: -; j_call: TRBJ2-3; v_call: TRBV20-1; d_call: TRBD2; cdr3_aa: CSAVSSGRTDTQYF
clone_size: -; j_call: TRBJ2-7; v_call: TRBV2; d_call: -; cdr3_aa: CASSEAVWTYEQYF
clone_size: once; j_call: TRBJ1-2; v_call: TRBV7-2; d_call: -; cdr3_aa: CASNAGSLNYGYTF
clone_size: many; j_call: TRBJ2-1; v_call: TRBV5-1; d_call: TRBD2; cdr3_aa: CASSRLAGRPANEQFF
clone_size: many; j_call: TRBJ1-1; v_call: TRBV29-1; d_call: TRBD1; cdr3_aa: CSVKDRGQKAFF
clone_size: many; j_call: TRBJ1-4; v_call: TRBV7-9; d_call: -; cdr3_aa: CASSSGLQGLEKLFF
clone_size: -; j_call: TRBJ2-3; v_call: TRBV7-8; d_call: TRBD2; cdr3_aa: CASSLDPGGIPTDTQYF
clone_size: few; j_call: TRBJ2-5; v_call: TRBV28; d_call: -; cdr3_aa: CASSPPGRTQYF
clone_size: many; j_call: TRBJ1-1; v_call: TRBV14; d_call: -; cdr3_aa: CASSPSNVGVGTEAFF
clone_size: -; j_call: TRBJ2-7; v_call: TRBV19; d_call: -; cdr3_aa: CASSIPGGPYEQYF
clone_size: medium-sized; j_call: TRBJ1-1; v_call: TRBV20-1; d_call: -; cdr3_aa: CSAWGYIHTEAFF
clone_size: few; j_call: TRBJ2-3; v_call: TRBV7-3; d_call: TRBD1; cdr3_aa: CASSEQGISTDTQYF
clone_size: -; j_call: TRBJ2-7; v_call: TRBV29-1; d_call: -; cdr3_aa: CSVEEHYEQYF
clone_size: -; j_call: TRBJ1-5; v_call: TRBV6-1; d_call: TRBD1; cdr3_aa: CASRIDRTGGSQPQHF
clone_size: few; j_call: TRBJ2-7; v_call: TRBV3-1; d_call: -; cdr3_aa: CASSQVYGTTGYEQYF
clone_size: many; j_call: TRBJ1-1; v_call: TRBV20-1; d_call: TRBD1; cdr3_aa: CSAREGRGLATEAFF
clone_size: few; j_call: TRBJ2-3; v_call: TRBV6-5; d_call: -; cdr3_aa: CASSHRDWRTDTQYF
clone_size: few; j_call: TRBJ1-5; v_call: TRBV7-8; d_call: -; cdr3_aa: CASSLAFTMGTPNGQPQHF
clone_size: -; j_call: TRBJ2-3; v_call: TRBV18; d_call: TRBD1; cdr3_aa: CASSPRDRVPIKSTDTQYF
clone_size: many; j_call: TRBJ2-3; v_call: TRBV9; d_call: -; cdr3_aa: CASSVGGEDTQYF
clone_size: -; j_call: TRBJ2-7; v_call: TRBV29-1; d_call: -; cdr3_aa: CSVESEPYEQYF
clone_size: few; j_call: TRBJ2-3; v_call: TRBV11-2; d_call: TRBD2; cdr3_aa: CASSLVGLAADTQYF
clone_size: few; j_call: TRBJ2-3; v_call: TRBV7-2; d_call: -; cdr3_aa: CASSLVGLSTDTQYF
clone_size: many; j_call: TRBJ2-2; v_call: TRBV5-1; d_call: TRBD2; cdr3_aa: CASSHGGTNTGELFF
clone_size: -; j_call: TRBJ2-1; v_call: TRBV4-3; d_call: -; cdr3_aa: CASSQDAGRLNEQFF